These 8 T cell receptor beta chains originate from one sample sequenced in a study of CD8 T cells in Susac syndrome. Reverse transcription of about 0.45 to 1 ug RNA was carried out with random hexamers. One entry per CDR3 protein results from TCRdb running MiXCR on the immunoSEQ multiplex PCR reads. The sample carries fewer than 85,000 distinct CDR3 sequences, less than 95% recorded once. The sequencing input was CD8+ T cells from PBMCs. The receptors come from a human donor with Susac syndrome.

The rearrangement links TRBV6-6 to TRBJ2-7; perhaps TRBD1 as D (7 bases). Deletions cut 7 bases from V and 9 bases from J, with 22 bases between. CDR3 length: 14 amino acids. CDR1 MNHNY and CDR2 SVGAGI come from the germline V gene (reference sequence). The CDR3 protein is CASIGGTDPLGQYF. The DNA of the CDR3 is TGTGCCAGCATAGGGGGGACAGATCCCCTCGGGCAGTACTTC.

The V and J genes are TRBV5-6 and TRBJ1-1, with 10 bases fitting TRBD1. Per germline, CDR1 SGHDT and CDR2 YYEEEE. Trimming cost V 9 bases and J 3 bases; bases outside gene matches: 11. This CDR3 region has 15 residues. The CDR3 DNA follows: TGTGCCACAGACAGGGGGCATAGAGGGGACACTGAAGCTTTCTTT. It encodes CATDRGHRGDTEAFF.

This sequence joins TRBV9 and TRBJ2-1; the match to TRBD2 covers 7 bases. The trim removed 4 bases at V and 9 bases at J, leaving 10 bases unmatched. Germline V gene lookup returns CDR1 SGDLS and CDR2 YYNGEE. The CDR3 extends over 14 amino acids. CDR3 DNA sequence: TGTGCCAGCAGCTGGGAGGGGCAAGTAGGTGAGCAGTTCTTC. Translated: CASSWEGQVGEQFF.

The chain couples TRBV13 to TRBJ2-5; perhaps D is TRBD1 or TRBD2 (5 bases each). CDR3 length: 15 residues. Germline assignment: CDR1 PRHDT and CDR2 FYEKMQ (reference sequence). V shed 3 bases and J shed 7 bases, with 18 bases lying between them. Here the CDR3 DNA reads TGTGCCAGCAGCTTCTGGGGTGGGGGAGAGGTGACCCAGTACTTC. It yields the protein CASSFWGGGEVTQYF.

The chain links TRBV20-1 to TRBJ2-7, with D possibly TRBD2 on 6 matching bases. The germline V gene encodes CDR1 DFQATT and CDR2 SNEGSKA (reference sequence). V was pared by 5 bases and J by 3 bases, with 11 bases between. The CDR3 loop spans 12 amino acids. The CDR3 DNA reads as TGCAGTGCTCCTAGCGACAGCTACGAGCAGTACTTC. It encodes CSAPSDSYEQYF.

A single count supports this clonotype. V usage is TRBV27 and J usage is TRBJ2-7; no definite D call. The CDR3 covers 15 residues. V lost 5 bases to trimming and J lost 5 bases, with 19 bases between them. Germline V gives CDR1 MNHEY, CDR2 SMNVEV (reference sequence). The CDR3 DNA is TGTGCCAGCAGTCCCCAACCCCAATCCAACCACGAGCAGTACTTC. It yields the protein CASSPQPQSNHEQYF.

CDR3 protein: CASTGGQGAYEQYF. The DNA for the CDR3 is TGTGCCAGCACGGGAGGACAGGGGGCCTACGAGCAGTACTTC. The V call is TRBV7-9, the J call TRBJ2-7, with 10 bases matching TRBD1. This CDR3 comprises 14 residues. V shed 7 bases and J 2 bases; nucleotides not matched to a gene: 5. In germline, CDR1 is SEHNR, CDR2 FQNEAQ (reference sequence).

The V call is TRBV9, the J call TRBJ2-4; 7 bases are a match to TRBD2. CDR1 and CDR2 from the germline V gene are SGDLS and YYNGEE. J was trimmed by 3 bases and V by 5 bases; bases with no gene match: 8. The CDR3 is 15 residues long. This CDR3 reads CASSAPGGGKNIQYF. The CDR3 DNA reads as TGTGCCAGCAGTGCCCCCGGCGGGGGCAAAAACATTCAGTACTTC.